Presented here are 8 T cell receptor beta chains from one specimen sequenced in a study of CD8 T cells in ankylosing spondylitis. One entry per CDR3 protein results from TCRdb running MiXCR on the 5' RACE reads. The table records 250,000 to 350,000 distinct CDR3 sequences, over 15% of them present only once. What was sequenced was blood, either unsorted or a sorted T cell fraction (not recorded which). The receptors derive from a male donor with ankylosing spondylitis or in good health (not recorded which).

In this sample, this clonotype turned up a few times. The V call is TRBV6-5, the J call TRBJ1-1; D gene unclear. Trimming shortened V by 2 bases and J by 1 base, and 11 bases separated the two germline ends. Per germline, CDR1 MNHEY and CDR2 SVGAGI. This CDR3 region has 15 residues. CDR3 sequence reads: CASSYDARTNTEAFF. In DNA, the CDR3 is TGTGCCAGCAGTTACGATGCTCGGACGAACACTGAAGCTTTCTTT.

CDR3: CSARGPGQLAGGTDTQYF. The CDR3 DNA sequence: TGCAGTGCTAGAGGCCCCGGACAGCTTGCGGGGGGCACAGATACGCAGTATTTT. The chain combines TRBV20-1 with TRBJ2-3, with D perhaps TRBD2 (7 bases). The CDR3 loop spans 18 amino acids. V was shortened by 1 base and J by 1 base, with 21 bases between the two germline ends. Per germline, CDR1 DFQATT and CDR2 SNEGSKA (reference sequence).

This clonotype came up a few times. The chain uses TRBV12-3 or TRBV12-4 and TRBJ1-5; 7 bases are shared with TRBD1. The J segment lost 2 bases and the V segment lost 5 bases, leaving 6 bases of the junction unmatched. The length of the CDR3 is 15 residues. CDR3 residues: CASSPNRGGNQPQHF. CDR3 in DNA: TGTGCCAGCAGTCCTAACAGGGGAGGCAATCAGCCCCAGCATTTT.

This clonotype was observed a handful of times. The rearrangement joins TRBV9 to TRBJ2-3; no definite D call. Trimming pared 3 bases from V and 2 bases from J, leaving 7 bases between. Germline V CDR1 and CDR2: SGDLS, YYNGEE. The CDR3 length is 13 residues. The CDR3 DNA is TGTGCCAGCAGCGACTATCCCACAGATACGCAGTATTTT. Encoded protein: CASSDYPTDTQYF.

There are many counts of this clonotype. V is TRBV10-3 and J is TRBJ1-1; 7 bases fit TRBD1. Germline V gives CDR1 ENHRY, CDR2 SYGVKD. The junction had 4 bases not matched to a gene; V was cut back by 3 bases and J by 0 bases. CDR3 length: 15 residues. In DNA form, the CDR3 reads TGTGCCATCAGTGACAGGGGGGTACTGAACACTGAAGCTTTCTTT. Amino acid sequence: CAISDRGVLNTEAFF.

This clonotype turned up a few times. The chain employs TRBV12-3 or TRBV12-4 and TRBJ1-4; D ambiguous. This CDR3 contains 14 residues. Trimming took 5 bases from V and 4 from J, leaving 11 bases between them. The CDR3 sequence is CASSAAGSNEKLFF. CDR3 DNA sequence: TGTGCCAGCAGTGCGGCGGGAAGTAATGAAAAACTGTTTTTT.

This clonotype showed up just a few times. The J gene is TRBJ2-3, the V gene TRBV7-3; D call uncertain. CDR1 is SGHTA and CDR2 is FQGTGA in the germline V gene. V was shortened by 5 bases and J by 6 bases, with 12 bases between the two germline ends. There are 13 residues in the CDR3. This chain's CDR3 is CASSHQSFDTQYF. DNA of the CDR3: TGTGCCAGCAGCCACCAGTCTTTTGATACGCAGTATTTT.

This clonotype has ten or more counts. Here the CDR3 reads CASSLTASGGAVAQYF. For the CDR3, the DNA is TGTGCCAGCAGCTTAACGGCTAGCGGGGGGGCTGTCGCGCAGTATTTT. The V call is TRBV11-2, the J call TRBJ2-3, with 12 bases matching TRBD2. The germline V gene encodes CDR1 SGHAT and CDR2 FQNNGV. Trimming removed 2 bases from V and 10 bases from J; junction bases left unmatched: 10. The CDR3 is 16 residues long.